Each of the 3 T cell receptor beta chains below was sequenced from the same sample in a study of blood T cell repertoires in COVID-19. Sequencing used immunoSEQ multiplex PCR; TCRdb keeps in-frame clones, though not all of them. The sample comprises about 220,000 clones, around 83% of which are singletons, and about 8.9% rests with the top ten. Source material: peripheral blood. The receptor source for this set is a man between 45 and 60 years old with active or convalescent COVID-19.

The chain couples TRBV24-1 to TRBJ2-7; TRBD2 aligns across 13 bases. Looked up from germline, CDR1 is KGHDR and CDR2 is SFDVKD. This CDR3 is 16 amino acids long. Trimming took 4 bases from V and 2 from J; bases not matched to a gene: 4. CDR3 coding DNA: TGTGCCACCAGTGACCTCGGGACTAGCGGGACCTACGAGCAGTACTTC. Protein product: CATSDLGTSGTYEQYF.

The V gene is TRBV7-2, the J gene TRBJ1-2, with 9 bases that match TRBD1. Germline V lookup: CDR1 SGHTA, CDR2 FQGNSA. The trim removed 1 base at V and 5 bases at J, leaving 5 bases unmatched. The CDR3 sequence is 15 residues long. CDR3 loop: CASSLGRGTGYGYTF. DNA of the CDR3: TGTGCCAGCAGCTTAGGCAGGGGGACAGGGTATGGCTACACCTTC. Together with reference TRBV7-2 and TRBJ1-2, the CDR3 gives the full variable domain: GAGVSQSPSNKVTEKGKDVELRCDPISGHTALYWYRQSLGQGLEFLIYFQGNSAPDKSGLPSDRFSAERTGGSVSTLTIQRTQQEDSAVYLCASSLGRGTGYGYTFGSGTRLTVV.

The gene calls are TRBV7-8 and TRBJ2-1, with TRBD2 matching over 9 bases. Per germline, CDR1 SGHVS and CDR2 FQNEAQ. V shed 0 bases and J 8 bases; nucleotides not matched to a gene: 8. This CDR3 region has 16 residues. The CDR3 loop is CASSLALAGGPYEQFF. The CDR3 DNA reads as TGTGCCAGCAGCTTAGCGCTTGCGGGGGGGCCCTATGAGCAGTTCTTC.